Each of the 25 T cell receptor beta chains below was sequenced from the same sample in a study of T cells in localized non-small cell lung cancer. TCRdb keeps only in-frame clones here, not all; method: immunoSEQ multiplex PCR. Of around 33,000 clones listed, about 83% were seen once; the top ten hold roughly 7.2%. The input for sequencing was peripheral blood, taken before any cancer treatment. These TCRs come from a woman aged 35 to 70 with stage I lung adenocarcinoma.

This rearrangement joins TRBV13 to TRBJ1-2; 7 bases are a match to TRBD1. Germline V gene sequence: CDR1 PRHDT, CDR2 FYEKMQ (reference sequence). This CDR3 is built from 19 residues. Trimming at V came to 0 bases and at J to 2 bases, leaving 15 bases not matched to a gene. The CDR3 sequence is CASSLGNAIGGDWNYGYTF. The CDR3 bases are TGTGCCAGCAGCTTAGGAAACGCGATAGGGGGCGATTGGAACTATGGCTACACCTTC.

This chain connects TRBV6-4 to TRBJ1-5; tentatively, D is TRBD1 (6 bases). This CDR3 has 16 residues. The V gene's germline CDR1 is MRHNA and CDR2 SNTAGT. V gave up 2 bases and J gave up 0 bases, with 11 bases separating them. CDR3 sequence (DNA): TGTGCCAGCAGTGACGGACAGTCTTATAGCAATCAGCCCCAGCATTTT. Its protein is CASSDGQSYSNQPQHF.

This clone was observed a single time. The chain recombines TRBV5-4 with TRBJ2-7; no reliable D call. Germline CDR1 is SGHNT and CDR2 is YYREEE (reference sequence). Trimming pared 4 bases from V and 3 bases from J, leaving 8 bases between. CDR3 length: 12 amino acids. In nucleotides, the CDR3 is TGTGCCAGCAGCCTCCAAAACTACGAGCAGTACTTC. Protein product: CASSLQNYEQYF.

The chain carries TRBV6-4 and TRBJ2-3, with 9 bases matching TRBD1. CDR3 length: 15 amino acids. Looked up from germline, CDR1 is MRHNA and CDR2 is SNTAGT. V was clipped by 3 bases and J by 1 base; unmatched bases: 2. As DNA, the CDR3 is TGTGCCAGCAGTGAGGGACAGGGAGGCACAGATACGCAGTATTTT. Translating it yields CASSEGQGGTDTQYF.

V usage is TRBV2 and J usage is TRBJ1-2, with D perhaps TRBD1 (6 bases). CDR1 is SNHLY and CDR2 is FYNNEI in the germline V gene. The CDR3 contains 14 residues. Trimming cost V 4 bases and J 4 bases, with 13 bases left between them. CDR3 loop: CASSGGQSGYGYTF. CDR3 bases: TGTGCCAGCAGTGGGGGACAATCGGGCTATGGCTACACCTTC.

The J gene is TRBJ1-6, the V gene TRBV30; D uncertain. Germline lookup yields CDR1 GTSNPN and CDR2 SVGIG (reference sequence). This CDR3 comprises 13 residues. Trimming cost V 0 bases and J 9 bases, with 9 bases left between them. CDR3 DNA sequence: TGTGCCTGGAGTGTAGAGTCGGGTTCACCCCTCCACTTT. The encoded protein is CAWSVESGSPLHF.

The chain uses TRBV18 and TRBJ2-1, with D possibly being TRBD1 (7 bases). The length of the CDR3 is 14 residues. Germline V gene lookup returns CDR1 KGHSH and CDR2 LQKENI. V was pared by 3 bases and J by 8 bases, with 14 bases between. The CDR3 sequence is CASSPSTGEDEQFF. The CDR3 coding sequence is TGTGCCAGCTCACCGAGTACAGGGGAGGATGAGCAGTTCTTC.

This chain connects TRBV5-4 to TRBJ2-1; D remains ambiguous. Trimming removed 0 bases at V and 3 bases at J, with 4 bases between. In germline, CDR1 is SGHNT, CDR2 YYREEE (reference sequence). The CDR3 totals 13 residues. The DNA for the CDR3 is TGTGCCAGCAGCTTGGTAGACTACAATGAGCAGTTCTTC. This gives the protein CASSLVDYNEQFF.

This chain joins TRBV2 and TRBJ1-5; 10 bases line up with TRBD1. This CDR3 contains 15 residues. Germline V CDR1 and CDR2: SNHLY, FYNNEI. Germline trimming cut 9 bases from V and 3 bases from J; bases unmatched to any gene: 8. Written as DNA, the CDR3 is TGTGCCAGTACCTTGACAGGGGGCTTCAATCAGCCCCAGCATTTT. As protein: CASTLTGGFNQPQHF.

The V call is TRBV7-2, the J call TRBJ2-5, with 8 bases aligning to TRBD2. Germline CDR1 is SGHTA and CDR2 is FQGNSA. V trimming: 5 bases; J trimming: 5 bases; junction bases outside the gene matches: 10. The CDR3 runs 15 residues. The CDR3 is CASSPFGGAGETQYF. CDR3 DNA sequence: TGTGCCAGCAGCCCTTTCGGGGGGGCCGGTGAGACCCAGTACTTC.

The chain has TRBV29-1 and TRBJ1-4; TRBD1 matches 10 bases. This CDR3 has 13 amino acids. Germline CDR1 and CDR2: SQVTM and ANQGSEA. The junction had 7 bases not matched to a gene; V was cut back by 5 bases and J by 10 bases. The chain's CDR3 is CSVLGQGGVKLFF. The CDR3 DNA is TGCAGCGTTTTAGGACAGGGGGGTGTAAAACTGTTTTTT.

V usage is TRBV5-1 and J usage is TRBJ2-2, with a possible D match to TRBD1 (6 bases). V was cut by 4 bases and J by 5 bases, with 18 bases left in between. Germline-derived CDR1 and CDR2 are SGHRS and YFSETQ. The CDR3 is made up of 16 amino acids. CDR3: CASSHGTGLSTGELFF. The CDR3 nucleotides are TGCGCCAGCAGCCATGGAACAGGGCTGAGTACCGGGGAGCTGTTTTTT.

CDR3 sequence: CASSLGRIENIQYF. CDR3 bases: TGTGCCAGCAGTTTAGGGAGGATAGAAAACATTCAGTACTTC. The chain carries TRBV28 and TRBJ2-4, with D possibly TRBD2 on 6 matching bases. CDR1 and CDR2 from the germline V gene are MDHEN and SYDVKM. This CDR3 spans 14 amino acids. V was shortened by 2 bases and J by 5 bases, with 10 bases between the two germline ends.

The chain employs TRBV2 and TRBJ2-2; 13 nucleotides align to TRBD2. The CDR3 contains 15 residues. Trimming took 5 bases from V and 6 from J; bases not matched to a gene: 3. The V gene's germline CDR1 is SNHLY and CDR2 FYNNEI. CDR3 sequence reads: CASSPGLAGSGELFF. The CDR3, as DNA: TGTGCCAGCAGTCCGGGACTAGCGGGGTCCGGGGAGCTGTTTTTT.

The chain links TRBV28 to TRBJ1-6; no clear D gene. Germline CDR1 is MDHEN and CDR2 is SYDVKM. Trimming left V 1 base short and J 13 bases short, with 5 bases between. The CDR3 has 11 residues. CDR3 bases: TGTGCCAGCAGTTTATCTCCTCCCCTCCACTTT. It specifies CASSLSPPLHF.

The chain couples TRBV6-5 to TRBJ2-7; 7 bases map to TRBD1. The CDR3 runs 15 residues. V was pared by 4 bases and J by 6 bases, with 12 bases of the junction left unmatched. In germline, CDR1 is MNHEY, CDR2 SVGAGI. The CDR3 is CASSLGGQRWVEQYF. DNA for the CDR3: TGTGCCAGCAGTTTAGGGGGCCAGCGGTGGGTCGAGCAGTACTTC.

The chain carries TRBV28 and TRBJ1-4; tentative D call: TRBD1 (6 bases). Germline values: CDR1 MDHEN, CDR2 SYDVKM. This CDR3 region has 16 residues. Trimming pared 4 bases from V and 2 bases from J, leaving 14 bases between. The CDR3 is CASSWGGGVTNEKLFF. CDR3 coding DNA: TGTGCCAGCAGTTGGGGAGGGGGGGTCACTAATGAAAAACTGTTTTTT.

V and J are TRBV5-1 and TRBJ2-7; TRBD1 matches 12 bases. Germline CDR1 and CDR2: SGHRS and YFSETQ. The CDR3 is made up of 16 amino acids. The J segment lost 7 bases and the V segment lost 0 bases, leaving 8 bases of the junction unmatched. The CDR3 DNA is TGCGCCAGCAGCTTGGCGGGGACAGGGGGCGCGGGGGAGCAGTACTTC. It encodes CASSLAGTGGAGEQYF.

Notes on this clone: Compared with germline, one end of the junction differs, possibly owing to a read error. The rearrangement links TRBV6-1 to TRBJ1-2; D gene ambiguous. This CDR3 has 9 amino acids. CDR1 is MNHNS, CDR2 SASEGT, per germline. The CDR3 nucleotides read TGTGCCAGCCAATTGGGCGCCGGCTTC. This encodes CASQLGAGF.

CDR3 residues: CASSFGPSGNTIYF. For the CDR3, the DNA is TGTGCCAGCAGCTTCGGGCCCTCTGGAAACACCATATATTTT. The chain recombines TRBV13 with TRBJ1-3; D is unresolved. The V gene's germline CDR1 is PRHDT and CDR2 FYEKMQ (reference sequence). Trimming pared 3 bases from V and 0 bases from J, leaving 6 bases between. The CDR3 is 14 residues long. The variable domain in full, with the rest retrieved from reference TRBV13 and TRBJ1-3, is AAGVIQSPRHLIKEKRETATLKCYPIPRHDTVYWYQQGPGQDPQFLISFYEKMQSDKGSIPDRFSAQQFSDYHSELNMSSLELGDSALYFCASSFGPSGNTIYFGEGSWLTVV.

This chain links TRBV5-1 with TRBJ2-1, with 7 bases aligning to TRBD1. The CDR3 has 14 residues. The J segment lost 7 bases and the V segment lost 0 bases, leaving 4 bases of the junction unmatched. The germline CDR1 and CDR2 sequences are SGHRS and YFSETQ. The CDR3 nucleotides are TGCGCCAGCAGCTTGGGGGACAGCAGGAATGAGCAGTTCTTC. Translation: CASSLGDSRNEQFF. The whole variable domain, remainder taken from reference TRBV5-1 and TRBJ2-1, is KAGVTQTPRYLIKTRGQQVTLSCSPISGHRSVSWYQQTPGQGLQFLFEYFSETQRNKGNFPGRFSGRQFSNSRSEMNVSTLELGDSALYLCASSLGDSRNEQFFGPGTRLTVL.

The V gene is TRBV28, the J gene TRBJ2-7; D might be TRBD2 (6 bases). Per germline, CDR1 MDHEN and CDR2 SYDVKM. The germline V and J ends were trimmed by 1 base and 7 bases, with 8 bases remaining between them. The CDR3 totals 12 residues. The CDR3 DNA follows: TGTGCCAGCAGTTTATCAGGGAGGGAGCAGTACTTC. Amino acid sequence: CASSLSGREQYF.

This chain uses TRBV9 with TRBJ1-6; TRBD1 matches at 7 bases. Per the germline V gene, CDR1 is SGDLS and CDR2 is YYNGEE. V lost 0 bases and J lost 6; bases outside the gene matches: 0. This CDR3 comprises 14 residues. This CDR3 is CASSVEGANSPLHF. The DNA of the CDR3 is TGTGCCAGCAGCGTAGAGGGGGCTAATTCACCCCTCCACTTT.

This chain links TRBV6-6 with TRBJ2-2, with D hard to call. With 2 bases removed from V and 5 bases from J, the gap between germline ends came to 12 bases. The CDR3 sequence is 15 residues long. CDR1 is MNHNY and CDR2 is SVGAGI in the germline V gene (reference sequence). Written as DNA, the CDR3 is TGTGCCAGCAGTTACGTGGGAACAGCTACCGGGGAGCTGTTTTTT. This encodes CASSYVGTATGELFF.

This clone has only a few counts. The genes are TRBV29-1 and TRBJ2-5, with no clear D. Germline loops: CDR1 SQVTM, CDR2 ANQGSEA. The CDR3 is made up of 13 amino acids. V lost 6 bases to trimming and J lost 1 base, with 12 bases between them. CDR3 amino acids: CSVGIKRQETQYF. The CDR3 bases are TGCAGCGTGGGGATAAAACGCCAAGAGACCCAGTACTTC. The whole variable domain, filled in from reference TRBV29-1 and TRBJ2-5, reads SAVISQKPSRDICQRGTSLTIQCQVDSQVTMMFWYRQQPGQSLTLIATANQGSEATYESGFVIDKFPISRPNLTFSTLTVSNMSPEDSSIYLCSVGIKRQETQYFGPGTRLLVL.